This section outlines one T cell receptor (beta chain) sequence together with its context. Per the study methods: Reference gene primers were amplified, and this amplification served to estimate nucleated cell counts. TCRdb's copy holds only in-frame clones and misses some; the assay was immunoSEQ multiplex PCR. The D gene and trimming were derived from the DNA, and the V and J assignments and clone size from that table. The sample yields around 94,000 clones, around four fifths seen once. The CDR3 has 15 amino acids. Germline V lookup: CDR1 SNHLY, CDR2 FYNNEI. Trimming cost V 7 bases and J 0 bases, with 10 bases left between them. The data were taken from a study of blood T cell repertoires in COVID-19. On the study more broadly: Sites in the United States, Italy and Spain provided acute and convalescent COVID-19 samples. T cells, B-cell-depleted T cells, or PBMCs supplied cDNA or gDNA.

This receptor was obtained from a man over 45 with acute or convalescent COVID-19. The sequencing input was peripheral blood. The chain recombines TRBV2 with TRBJ1-6, with D hard to call. The CDR3 here is CASIPQDSYNSPLHF. The CDR3 DNA reads TGTGCCAGCATTCCCCAGGACTCCTATAATTCACCCCTCCACTTT. Variable domain in full (rest from reference TRBV2 and TRBJ1-6): EPEVTQTPSHQVTQMGQEVILRCVPISNHLYFYWYRQILGQKVEFLVSFYNNEISEKSEIFDDQFSVERPDGSNFTLKIRSTKLEDSAMYFCASIPQDSYNSPLHFGNGTRLTVT.